This TCR beta chain was identified during a study of T cell responses to AZD1222 COVID-19 vaccine. Study-wide results and limits: Rises in breadth and depth of Spike-specific TCRs came after two AZD1222 doses. Spike regions recognized by vaccine-associated CD4 TCRs spanned the protein, led by 160-218 and 743-854. Clonal diversity was possibly underestimated, and the donors were mostly white British, with more females.

In the case of this clone: Its antigen remains unidentified.

Libraries were prepared by immunoSEQ multiplex PCR; TCRdb keeps only in-frame clonotypes and omits some of them. There are approximately 170,000 clones in the sample; approximately 92% occur only once, and 6.5% to 8.5% lies in the top ten. The sequence came from an adult in good health. Material: peripheral blood, obtained on day 0 of AZD1222 vaccination.

The chain's CDR3 is CAWSEGDSSGNTIYF. In DNA, the CDR3 is TGTGCCTGGAGTGAGGGGGACAGCTCTGGAAACACCATATATTTT. The V gene is TRBV30, the J gene TRBJ1-3; 7 bases match TRBD1. The CDR3 is 15 amino acids. Germline trimming cut 1 base from V and 0 bases from J; bases unmatched to any gene: 3. Looked up from germline, CDR1 is GTSNPN and CDR2 is SVGIG (reference sequence). Complete variable domain (other parts from reference TRBV30 and TRBJ1-3): SQTIHQWPATLVQPVGSPLSLECTVEGTSNPNLYWYRQAAGRGLQLLFYSVGIGQISSEVPQNLSASRPQDRQFILSSKKLLLSDSGFYLCAWSEGDSSGNTIYFGEGSWLTVV.